Shown below are 25 T cell receptor beta chains from a single sample sequenced in a study of T cell responses to AZD1222 COVID-19 vaccine. The repertoire was sequenced with immunoSEQ multiplex PCR; TCRdb's copy has only in-frame clones and lacks some. This table holds 100,000 to 150,000 clones, roughly 88% found once. This material consisted of peripheral blood, taken on day 0 of AZD1222 vaccination. The receptor set was obtained from an adult in good health.

The rearrangement links TRBV6-4 to TRBJ2-3; TRBD2 matches 8 bases. The CDR3 has 14 residues. The germline gives CDR1 MRHNA, CDR2 SNTAGT. V was pared by 3 bases and J by 5 bases, with 4 bases of the junction left unmatched. CDR3 coding DNA: TGTGCCAGCAGTGAGAGCGGGGGAAGAGATACGCAGTATTTT. Translated, it gives CASSESGGRDTQYF.

V is TRBV7-6 and J is TRBJ2-1; 12 bases line up with TRBD2. This CDR3 is built from 17 residues. V lost 4 bases and J lost 8; bases outside the gene matches: 12. Germline CDR1 and CDR2: SGHVS and FNYEAQ. CDR3 protein: CASSSKLASGGVDEQFF. The DNA for the CDR3 is TGTGCCAGCAGCTCCAAATTGGCTAGCGGGGGGGTGGATGAGCAGTTCTTC.

This chain uses TRBV2 with TRBJ2-1; TRBD2 agrees at 8 bases. The CDR3 contains 14 residues. CDR1 SNHLY and CDR2 FYNNEI come from the germline V gene. The V gene end was trimmed by 7 bases and the J gene end by 6 bases; junction bases not matched to a gene: 8. The CDR3 reads CASMIASGRNEQFF. The CDR3 DNA is TGTGCCAGCATGATAGCTAGCGGGCGCAATGAGCAGTTCTTC.

The chain combines TRBV5-8 with TRBJ2-1, with 8 bases identical to TRBD2. The trim removed 1 base at V and 0 bases at J, leaving 6 bases unmatched. Germline V gives CDR1 SGHTS, CDR2 YDEGEE. The CDR3 runs 17 residues. DNA of the CDR3: TGTGCCAGCAGCTTGAAACTAGCGGTAAGCTCCTACAATGAGCAGTTCTTC. It codes for CASSLKLAVSSYNEQFF.

The chain links TRBV19 to TRBJ2-7; D assignment may be TRBD1 or TRBD2 (5 bases each). Trimming pared 3 bases from V and 6 bases from J, leaving 15 bases between. This CDR3 contains 14 residues. Germline CDR1 is LNHDA and CDR2 is SQIVND (reference sequence). As DNA, the CDR3 is TGTGCCAGTAGTATCCCGGGACGGGGTCTCGAGCAGTACTTC. Protein product: CASSIPGRGLEQYF.

The rearrangement uses TRBV28 and TRBJ1-2, with a possible D match to TRBD1 (5 bases). V shed 8 bases and J shed 2 bases, with 15 bases lying between them. From germline, CDR1 is MDHEN and CDR2 SYDVKM. The CDR3 spans 14 residues. The CDR3 DNA reads TGTGCCAGCGAGGCCGGGGCCCCAAACTATGGCTACACCTTC. Its protein is CASEAGAPNYGYTF.

V and J are TRBV6-2 or TRBV6-3 and TRBJ2-5; D may be TRBD1 (6 bases). The CDR3 is 19 amino acids. V was pared by 2 bases and J by 2 bases, with 24 bases between. In germline, CDR1 is MNHEY, CDR2 SVGEGT. Here the CDR3 DNA reads TGTGCCAGCAGTTACCCAACGAGGCAGGGGCCGACTGATCAAGAGACCCAGTACTTC. Translating gives CASSYPTRQGPTDQETQYF.

CDR3 residues: CASSLQGGVGRAFF. The CDR3 DNA reads TGTGCCAGCAGCCTCCAAGGGGGGGTGGGTCGAGCTTTCTTT. V usage is TRBV3-1 (or the pseudogene TRBV3-2) and J usage is TRBJ1-1; D might be TRBD1 (6 bases). With 4 bases removed from V and 10 bases from J, the gap between germline ends came to 19 bases. This CDR3 is built from 14 residues. Germline V gene sequence: CDR1 LGHDT, CDR2 YNNKEL (reference sequence).

This chain uses TRBV5-4 with TRBJ1-3; D is unresolved. Trimming shortened V by 7 bases and J by 0 bases, and 11 bases separated the two germline ends. Looked up from germline, CDR1 is SGHNT and CDR2 is YYREEE (reference sequence). This CDR3 contains 14 residues. This CDR3 reads CASSLRHSGNTIYF. For the CDR3, the DNA is TGTGCCAGCTCTCTCCGCCACTCTGGAAACACCATATATTTT.

V gene TRBV21-1 combines with J gene TRBJ2-2; the table's D call TRBD2 went unverified against the DNA. TRBV21-1 is shown as a pseudogene. This CDR3 has 18 residues. The chain's CDR3 is CASSVRFTSGSNTGELFF. The CDR3 DNA reads TGTGCCAGCAGCGTCCGGTTCACTAGCGGGAGTAACACCGGGGAGCTGTTTTTT.

The V gene is TRBV14, the J gene TRBJ2-5; D remains unclear. Germline lookup yields CDR1 SGHDN and CDR2 FVKESK. Trimming cost V 4 bases and J 4 bases, with 7 bases left between them. The CDR3 is made up of 12 amino acids. CDR3 in DNA: TGTGCCAGCAGCCTAGTAAGAGAGACCCAGTACTTC. Amino acid sequence: CASSLVRETQYF. Drawing the rest from reference TRBV14 and TRBJ2-5, the complete variable domain is EAGVTQFPSHSVIEKGQTVTLRCDPISGHDNLYWYRRVMGKEIKFLLHFVKESKQDESGMPNNRFLAERTGGTYSTLKVQPAELEDSGVYFCASSLVRETQYFGPGTRLLVL.

A note on this clone: A junction boundary mismatches the germline segment, possibly from a read error. The V and J genes are TRBV6-2 or TRBV6-3 and TRBJ2-1, with a weak D call TRBD2 (6 bases). CDR1 and CDR2 from the germline V gene are MNHEY and SVGEGT. This CDR3 spans 15 amino acids. CDR3 nucleotide sequence: TGTGCCAGCAGTGACTCCGACGGGGGAGGCAATGAGCAGTTCTTC. Amino acid sequence: CASSDSDGGGNEQFF.

The V and J genes are TRBV5-1 and TRBJ2-7; D might be TRBD2 (7 bases). Germline CDR1 reads SGHRS; CDR2 reads YFSETQ. Trimming left V 4 bases short and J 0 bases short, with 14 bases between. The CDR3 spans 15 residues. The CDR3 sequence is CASSRGDTSSYEQYF. The DNA for the CDR3 is TGCGCCAGCAGCCGGGGGGACACGAGCTCCTACGAGCAGTACTTC.

This clone was recorded once. The chain uses TRBV5-1 and TRBJ2-4, with no clear D. Trimming took off 3 bases at V and 1 base at J, with 17 bases between the two ends. This CDR3 has 17 residues. Germline V gene sequence: CDR1 SGHRS, CDR2 YFSETQ. As DNA, the CDR3 is TGCGCCAGCAGCTCCAAGACGGCCGGTTGGGCCAAAAACATTCAGTACTTC. The encoded protein is CASSSKTAGWAKNIQYF. The variable domain in full, with the rest retrieved from reference TRBV5-1 and TRBJ2-4, is KAGVTQTPRYLIKTRGQQVTLSCSPISGHRSVSWYQQTPGQGLQFLFEYFSETQRNKGNFPGRFSGRQFSNSRSEMNVSTLELGDSALYLCASSSKTAGWAKNIQYFGAGTRLSVL.

The chain combines TRBV27 with TRBJ1-5; D perhaps matches TRBD1 (6 bases). Germline V lookup: CDR1 MNHEY, CDR2 SMNVEV (reference sequence). The CDR3 spans 16 residues. V was trimmed by 6 bases and J by 1 base, leaving 16 bases between them. CDR3 sequence: CASSSHRGASNQPQHF. CDR3 in DNA: TGTGCCAGCAGCTCTCATCGGGGGGCGAGCAATCAGCCCCAGCATTTT.

The V gene is TRBV7-7, the J gene TRBJ2-1; no clear D gene. This CDR3 contains 15 residues. V was shortened by 5 bases and J by 5 bases, with 16 bases between the two germline ends. Germline V gene data show CDR1 as SSHAT and CDR2 as FNYEAQ (reference sequence). The CDR3 nucleotides are TGTGCCAGCAGCCCTCGGCTAGGTCGCGACAATGAGCAGTTCTTC. Encoded protein: CASSPRLGRDNEQFF.

The rearrangement uses TRBV5-6 and TRBJ2-7, with D perhaps matching TRBD1 (5 bases). V gave up 2 bases and J gave up 2 bases, with 14 bases separating them. This CDR3 comprises 15 residues. Germline CDR1 reads SGHDT; CDR2 reads YYEEEE. CDR3 DNA: TGTGCCAGCAGCTTAAACAGGCCCGGACCCTACGAGCAGTACTTC. Its translation is CASSLNRPGPYEQYF.

With respect to this clone: Mismatch with germline at one junction end may stem from a read error. The rearrangement uses TRBV20-1 and TRBJ2-3; D uncertain. The CDR3 runs to 10 residues. The V gene's germline CDR1 is DFQATT and CDR2 SNEGSKA (reference sequence). In DNA form, the CDR3 reads TGCAGTGCTTTAGTAGACTTTGAGAGATTT. It is translated as CSALVDFERF.

V usage is TRBV5-1 and J usage is TRBJ1-1, with D uncertain. Germline lookup yields CDR1 SGHRS and CDR2 YFSETQ. The length of the CDR3 is 14 residues. Trimming stripped 1 base from V and 1 base from J, with 8 bases between. CDR3 bases: TGCGCCAGCAGCTTGCCGCAGCCGAACACTGAAGCTTTCTTT. Amino acids: CASSLPQPNTEAFF.

The chain joins TRBV5-1 to TRBJ2-2; 7 bases line up with TRBD1. Trimming took 1 base from V and 0 from J; bases not matched to a gene: 6. In germline, CDR1 is SGHRS, CDR2 YFSETQ. The CDR3 extends over 17 amino acids. The CDR3 reads CASSLIGGPSNTGELFF. The CDR3 coding sequence is TGCGCCAGCAGCTTGATAGGGGGCCCCTCGAACACCGGGGAGCTGTTTTTT.

The chain combines TRBV19 with TRBJ2-7, with 7 bases aligning to TRBD2. CDR1 is LNHDA and CDR2 is SQIVND in the germline V gene (reference sequence). J gave up 2 bases and V 5 bases, and 3 bases lay outside the gene matches. This CDR3 region has 13 residues. In DNA, the CDR3 is TGTGCCAGTAGTGGGCTAGCGGCCTACGAGCAGTACTTC. It translates to CASSGLAAYEQYF.

The rearrangement links TRBV19 to TRBJ1-2; tentatively, D is TRBD1 (5 bases). Trimming took 3 bases from V and 0 from J, leaving 8 bases between them. The CDR3 length is 14 residues. CDR1 is LNHDA and CDR2 is SQIVND in the germline V gene (reference sequence). Here the CDR3 reads CASSIQGTNYGYTF. In DNA, the CDR3 is TGTGCCAGTAGTATTCAGGGTACTAACTATGGCTACACCTTC.

The J gene is TRBJ2-5, the V gene TRBV4-2, with D possibly TRBD2 on 6 matching bases. Germline CDR1 and CDR2: LGHNA and YNFKEQ. This CDR3 comprises 14 residues. Deletions cut 4 bases from V and 2 bases from J, with 11 bases between. CDR3 in DNA: TGTGCCAGCAGCCGAGCTAGCGAACAAGAGACCCAGTACTTC. Its protein is CASSRASEQETQYF.

V gene TRBV19 combines with J gene TRBJ1-3; the D gene is possibly TRBD1 (5 bases). Trimming took off 5 bases at V and 4 bases at J, with 15 bases between the two ends. Germline loops: CDR1 LNHDA, CDR2 SQIVND (reference sequence). This CDR3 region has 15 residues. As DNA, the CDR3 is TGTGCCAGTAGTCCTGGGACCGCGGCGGGAAACACCATATATTTT. Residues: CASSPGTAAGNTIYF.

This clone occurred a few times. The V call is TRBV7-8, the J call TRBJ1-1; D not resolved. Trimming stripped 5 bases from V and 0 bases from J, with 7 bases between. Per the germline V gene, CDR1 is SGHVS and CDR2 is FQNEAQ. This CDR3 has 13 residues. The CDR3 coding sequence is TGTGCCAGCAGCCGCGGCGTGAACACTGAAGCTTTCTTT. Translation: CASSRGVNTEAFF.